What follows is one T cell receptor (beta chain) and its context. Its antigen remains undetermined. The cohort comprised 670 or so healthy bone marrow donors. Cohort members were all nominally healthy when sampled, although unrecorded immune exposures were likely present. The donor tested CMV seropositive and was one of the 289 seropositive cohort members. Each donor provided a peripheral blood sample, and peripheral blood mononuclear cells were used for TCR beta sequencing. The Qiagen DNeasy Blood Extraction Kit was used to extract genomic DNA from the blood cell samples. The protocol used for the library was the immunoSEQ multiplex PCR assay. For the multiplex PCR, a mixture combining 60 forward primers for TCR Vbeta segments and 13 reverse primers for TCR Jbeta segments was used. A multiplex PCR assay on genomic DNA amplified the CDR3 region of rearranged TCR beta genes. Amplified TCR beta libraries were sequenced as 87-base-pair reads on the Illumina HiSeq System. As for the authors' bioinformatics: Across the roughly 600 repertoires, a later analysis counted about 81 million unique TCR beta chains, around 10 million of which were shared by at least two donors. Raw reads were error-corrected and collapsed into unique sequences by a nearest-neighbor algorithm in which closely related sequences were merged to remove PCR and sequencing errors. Alignment of CDR3 sequences to IMGT reference sequences was used to assign V, D and J gene segments. For a sequence to be retained, a match of at least six nucleotides to both a V gene segment and a J gene segment was required. A rearrangement counted as productive if the CDR3 had no stop codons and remained in frame with V and J, and every other rearrangement counted as non-productive. CDR3 was defined by IMGT convention, running from the second conserved V-encoded cysteine to the conserved J-encoded phenylalanine. The earlier analysis of 500 to 750 of the donors excluded any sequence lacking an unambiguous match to a single V gene segment. An earlier analysis of roughly 590 of the donors called V segments functional above 56.7% productive rearrangements and segregating when the between-donor standard deviation exceeded 5%. To diagnose cytomegalovirus status from the catalog of TCR beta chain sequences, a statistical classification framework was built. In a later analysis, TCR nucleotide sequences were compared against IMGT/GENE-DB human TR gene sequences so that V and J genes could be assigned. The TCRdist pipeline was used in a later analysis to assign CDR3 sequences and most-parsimonious VDJ recombination scenarios. In a later analysis, each TCR beta chain was defined by its CDR3 amino acid sequence together with its V-gene family, and reads lacking a unique V-gene family were excluded. A later analysis removed 592 highly shared, low-generation-probability nucleotide sequences to deal with suspected cross-contamination and a sequencing artifact. In a later analysis, a clonal expansion index was calculated for each public chain from normalized within-repertoire ranks of inferred template counts. In a later analysis, generation probabilities were computed using a VDJ recombination model fitted to out-of-frame rearrangements, and the results were checked against IGoR. Hypergeometric tests were used in a later analysis to score TCR-TCR, TCR-HLA and TCR-CMV co-occurrence, with a repertoire-size bias correction applied to the TCR pairs. In a later analysis, false discovery rates were estimated by permuting HLA or CMV assignments 20 times. A later analysis grouped co-occurring TCRs with DBSCAN, adding TCRdist sequence similarity when clustering within HLA-allele-positive subsets. Repertoires with fewer than 30,000 or more than 120,000 public chains were left out of co-occurrence clustering, as were several repertoires with anomalous nucleotide sharing. Here the immuneACCESS table is served through TCRdb, limited to in-frame sequences with V and J called. Missing clones are a known gap in these copies; in checked studies unresolved V genes cover under half, and the rest lacks a known reason. The V and J calls and the clone size are those of that table, but D and trimming were determined from the DNA. This sample's table contains 45,000 to 55,000 clones. The ten largest clones take up 5.5% to 7% of the sample.

According to the germline V gene, CDR1 reads LGHNT and CDR2 reads FRNRAP. V is trimmed back by 4 bases and J by 8 bases, and the junction contains 6 bases that no gene match accounts for. The CDR3, cysteine through phenylalanine, is 13 amino acids long. Only the CDR3 part of the read is kept: 39 bases, read in frame from the first base. The record originates from a study of cytomegalovirus exposure and HLA in healthy donors (dated by TCRdb to about 2017). Context from the whole study: An earlier analysis of approximately 600 of the donors reported more than 250 Gb of sequence data and some 120 million unique TCR beta sequences from some 180 million T cells. An early release covering roughly 640 HLA-typed donors comprised approximately 300 gigabases of sequencing data and approximately 80 million unique TCR sequences. The genetic ancestry cluster associated with self-reported Caucasian donors included 81% of the 398 genotyped donors. The study aimed to test whether cataloging public T cell receptors could reveal signatures of past pathogen exposure. The study used immunosequencing to profile the T cell repertoires of approximately 650 subjects and linked those repertoires to cytomegalovirus serostatus. Along with the roughly 700-subject first cohort, a separate validation cohort of over a hundred different subjects was used. High-throughput TCR immunosequencing, statistical association of individual TCRs with disease status, and machine learning were combined to predict cytomegalovirus infection status. In a later analysis, previously published TCR beta repertoires from 670 or so donors were re-analyzed and high-resolution HLA genotyping was added so that TCR occurrence patterns could be studied. The later analysis used no new phenotypic data to find candidate immune exposures, relying instead on TCR beta sequences and their occurrence across donors. To decide whether each TCR beta V gene segment behaved as functional or pseudogenic, an earlier analysis of 587 of the donors relied on high-throughput TCR beta sequencing. Donor age, sex, ethnicity and CMV serostatus were collected together with the repertoire data. In a later genetic analysis, genome-wide SNP genotypes for about 65% of the roughly 700 donors were used, and that subset was treated as a discovery cohort. Every discovery cohort repertoire had been produced on one sequencing platform. Class I and class II HLA loci were covered by the typing at four-digit resolution. The number of donors typed differed by locus, with roughly 629-640 for A, B, C, DRB1 and DQB1, 522 for DQA1, approximately 570 for DPA1, and 472 for DPB1. Four or five DR-DQ haplotypes were handled as single units for association and clustering because linkage in the cohort was strong. Among roughly 400 genotyped donors of the cohort, an average of approximately 220,000 unique TCR beta nucleotide sequences was sequenced per donor, of which 15% to 20% were non-productive.

Overall results and qualifications from the work: Cytomegalovirus status was reported to be diagnosed by the classifier with high specificity and sensitivity in both the original and validation cohorts. In a later analysis, several top co-occurrence clusters were reported to appear linked to parvovirus B19, influenza, CMV and Epstein-Barr virus. In an earlier analysis of 500 to 650 of the donors, most TCR beta V segments appeared in productive rearrangements about 87% or about 30% of the time, broadly matching IMGT annotations. Some IMGT-functional V segments, including TRBV6-2 and TRBV6-3, could not be told apart with the 87-base-pair reads, so those segments were excluded. Strong co-occurrence of HLA alleles, especially DR and DQ, made assigning TCR associations to individual alleles difficult. In this cohort, only TCR beta chains were sequenced, and detectable features were limited by the absence of alpha or paired-chain data. Specific HLA alleles were associated with some 15,000 TCR beta sequences at a false discovery rate of 0.05 in a later analysis. CMV serostatus was the only immune exposure information available for the cohort. Because some donors lacked HLA typing at each locus, the association tests relied only on the typed subset. Roughly uniform sequencing depth across donors was assumed in presence/absence analyses, although this assumption may not hold. Compared with equally common non-associated chains, HLA-associated TCR beta chains in a later analysis were more clonally expanded and had lower generation probabilities. According to a later genetic analysis, donors in an Asian-associated ancestry cluster had fewer N-insertions in productive TCRs than the approximately 610-donor mean. The authors suggested that the approach could potentially be generalized to other disease states and immunological phenotypes. A cluster of highly shared sequence variants was judged likely to represent a technical artifact of the sequencing pipeline. In vitro tests confirmed that a few of the cytomegalovirus-associated TCR beta chains recognize cytomegalovirus antigens. Linkage disequilibrium might explain the correlated functional status among segregating V segments, but an unknown experimental factor could not be ruled out. A later genetic analysis associated a missense DCLRE1C variant with V-gene and J-gene trimming of TCR beta chains, and an independent cohort replicated the association. While some public TCRs were present in many individuals, most TCR sequences turned up only very rarely across donors. Most CMV-associated TCR beta chains appeared to be HLA-restricted in a later analysis, and the HLA associations seemed to be driven largely by CMV exposure. The earlier analysis of around 600 of the donors excluded some 15 rarely observed V segments, including chromosome 9 orphons, because counts were too low. A further reported finding was that TCR beta sequences accurately predicted the HLA-A and HLA-B alleles for most subjects in the first cohort. In the study, around 160 TCR beta chains were listed as associated with cytomegalovirus. In a later analysis, the rate of TCR association differed among HLA loci, with DRB1 alleles having the most associated TCRs and HLA-C alleles having the fewest.

The receptor comes from a male donor in good health and CMV-seropositive. Rearrangement joined TRBV12-5 to TRBJ1-1, with 8 bases aligning to TRBD1. The source material was PBMCs. The CDR3 has the sequence CASGSGTGQEAFF. The nucleotide sequence is TGTGCTAGTGGTTCGGGGACAGGACAAGAAGCTTTCTTT.